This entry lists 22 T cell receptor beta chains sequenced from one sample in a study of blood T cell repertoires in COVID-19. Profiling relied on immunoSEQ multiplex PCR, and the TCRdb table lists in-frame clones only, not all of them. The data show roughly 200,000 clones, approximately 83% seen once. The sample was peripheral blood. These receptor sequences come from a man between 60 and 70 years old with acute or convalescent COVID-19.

In nucleotides, the CDR3 is TGCGCCAGCAGCTCAGGTGACCGACATACTGAAGCTTTCTTT. Amino acids: CASSSGDRHTEAFF. J is TRBJ1-1 and V is TRBV5-1, with D unresolved. V shed 3 bases and J shed 5 bases, with 14 bases lying between them. CDR1 and CDR2 from the germline V gene are SGHRS and YFSETQ. The CDR3 is made up of 14 amino acids.

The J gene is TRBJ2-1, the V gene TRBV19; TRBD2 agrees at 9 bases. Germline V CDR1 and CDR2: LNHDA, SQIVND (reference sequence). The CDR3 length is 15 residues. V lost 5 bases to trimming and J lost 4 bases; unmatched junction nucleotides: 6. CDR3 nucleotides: TGTGCCAGTAGTTTTAGCGGGAGAACATACAATGAGCAGTTCTTC. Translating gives CASSFSGRTYNEQFF.

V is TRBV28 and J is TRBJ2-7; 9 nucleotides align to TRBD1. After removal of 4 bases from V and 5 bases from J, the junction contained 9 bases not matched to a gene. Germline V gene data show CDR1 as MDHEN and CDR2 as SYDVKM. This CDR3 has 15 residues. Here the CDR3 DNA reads TGTGCCAGCAGTTCAGCCGGGACAGGGATCCACGAGCAGTACTTC. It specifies CASSSAGTGIHEQYF.

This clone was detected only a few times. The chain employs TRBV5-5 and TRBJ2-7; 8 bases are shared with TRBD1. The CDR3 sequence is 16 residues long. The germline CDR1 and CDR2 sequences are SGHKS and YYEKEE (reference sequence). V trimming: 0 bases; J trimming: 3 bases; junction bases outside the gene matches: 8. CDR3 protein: CASSLAGGQARYEQYF. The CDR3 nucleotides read TGTGCCAGCAGCTTGGCCGGGGGACAGGCCCGCTACGAGCAGTACTTC.

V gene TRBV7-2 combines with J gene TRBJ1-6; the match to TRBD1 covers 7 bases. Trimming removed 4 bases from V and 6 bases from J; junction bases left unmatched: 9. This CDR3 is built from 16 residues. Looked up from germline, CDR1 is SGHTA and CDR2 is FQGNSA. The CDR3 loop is CASSSLDRAVNSPLHF. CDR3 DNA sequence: TGTGCCAGCAGCTCTTTAGACAGGGCTGTTAATTCACCCCTCCACTTT.

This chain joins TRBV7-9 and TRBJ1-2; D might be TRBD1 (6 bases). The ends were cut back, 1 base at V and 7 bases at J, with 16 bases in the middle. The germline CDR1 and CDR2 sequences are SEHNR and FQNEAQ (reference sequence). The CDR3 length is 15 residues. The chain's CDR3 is CASSLDQGRLSGYTF. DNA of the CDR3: TGTGCCAGCAGCTTAGACCAGGGGCGATTGAGTGGCTACACCTTC.

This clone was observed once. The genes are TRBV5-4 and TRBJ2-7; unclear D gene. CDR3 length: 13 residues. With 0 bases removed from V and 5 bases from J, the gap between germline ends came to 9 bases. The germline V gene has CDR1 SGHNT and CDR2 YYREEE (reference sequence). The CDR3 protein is CASSLEYSDEQYF. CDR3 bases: TGTGCCAGCAGCTTGGAGTATAGTGACGAGCAGTACTTC.

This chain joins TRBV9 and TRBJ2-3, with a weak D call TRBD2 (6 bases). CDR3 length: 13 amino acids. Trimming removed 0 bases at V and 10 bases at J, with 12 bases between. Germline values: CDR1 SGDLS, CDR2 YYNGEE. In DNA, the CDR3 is TGTGCCAGCAGCGTAGCCGGGACGGGGGCGCAGTATTTT. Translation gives CASSVAGTGAQYF.

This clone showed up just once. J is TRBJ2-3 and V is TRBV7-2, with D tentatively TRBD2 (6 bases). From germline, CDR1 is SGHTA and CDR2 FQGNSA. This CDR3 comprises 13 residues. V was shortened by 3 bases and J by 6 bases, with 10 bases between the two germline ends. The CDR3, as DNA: TGTGCCAGCAGCTTTCAGGAGGGGGATACGCAGTATTTT. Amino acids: CASSFQEGDTQYF.

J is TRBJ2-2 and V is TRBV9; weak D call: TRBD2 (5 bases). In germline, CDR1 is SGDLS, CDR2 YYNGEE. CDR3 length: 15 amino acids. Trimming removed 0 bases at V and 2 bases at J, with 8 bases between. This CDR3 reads CASSVDGINTGELFF. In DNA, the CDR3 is TGTGCCAGCAGCGTAGACGGGATCAACACCGGGGAGCTGTTTTTT.

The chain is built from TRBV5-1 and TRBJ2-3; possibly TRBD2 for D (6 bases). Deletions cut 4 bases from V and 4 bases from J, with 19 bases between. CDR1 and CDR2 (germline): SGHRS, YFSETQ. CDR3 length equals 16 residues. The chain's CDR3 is CASSPGSWGEADTQYF. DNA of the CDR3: TGCGCCAGCAGCCCTGGGTCTTGGGGGGAGGCAGATACGCAGTATTTT.

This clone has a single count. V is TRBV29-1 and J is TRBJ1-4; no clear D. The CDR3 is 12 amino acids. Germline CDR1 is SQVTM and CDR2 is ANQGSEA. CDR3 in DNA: TGCAGTGTATTCGCAACTAATGAAAAACTGTTTTTT. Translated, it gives CSVFATNEKLFF.

This chain's CDR3 is CASGRESSYEQYF. The CDR3 bases are TGTGCCAGCGGGCGGGAAAGCTCCTACGAGCAGTACTTC. J is TRBJ2-7 and V is TRBV6-5, with a weak D call TRBD2 (6 bases). The CDR3 spans 13 residues. CDR1 and CDR2 from the germline V gene are MNHEY and SVGAGI. Trimming shortened V by 8 bases and J by 0 bases, and 11 bases separated the two germline ends.

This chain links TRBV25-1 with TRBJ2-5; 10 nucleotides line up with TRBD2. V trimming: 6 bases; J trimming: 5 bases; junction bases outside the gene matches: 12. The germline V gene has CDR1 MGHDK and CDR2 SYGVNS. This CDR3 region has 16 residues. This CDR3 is CASSVASGSPGETQYF. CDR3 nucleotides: TGTGCCAGCAGCGTTGCTAGCGGGAGTCCAGGGGAGACCCAGTACTTC. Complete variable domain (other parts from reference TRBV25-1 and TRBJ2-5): EADIYQTPRYLVIGTGKKITLECSQTMGHDKMYWYQQDPGMELHLIHYSYGVNSTEKGDLSSESTVSRIRTEHFPLTLESARPSHTSQYLCASSVASGSPGETQYFGPGTRLLVL.

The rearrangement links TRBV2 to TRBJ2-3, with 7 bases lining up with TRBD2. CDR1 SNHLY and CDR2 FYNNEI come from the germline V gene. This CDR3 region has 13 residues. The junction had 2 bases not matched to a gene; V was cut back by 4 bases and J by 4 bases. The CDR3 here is CASSVAGADTQYF. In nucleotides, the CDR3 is TGTGCCAGCAGTGTTGCGGGGGCAGATACGCAGTATTTT.

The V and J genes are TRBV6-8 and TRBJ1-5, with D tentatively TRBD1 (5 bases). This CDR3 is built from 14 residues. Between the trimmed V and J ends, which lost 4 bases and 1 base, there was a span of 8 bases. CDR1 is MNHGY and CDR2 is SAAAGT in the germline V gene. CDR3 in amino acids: CASSLQESNQPQHF. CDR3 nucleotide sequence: TGTGCCAGCAGTTTACAGGAAAGCAATCAGCCCCAGCATTTT.

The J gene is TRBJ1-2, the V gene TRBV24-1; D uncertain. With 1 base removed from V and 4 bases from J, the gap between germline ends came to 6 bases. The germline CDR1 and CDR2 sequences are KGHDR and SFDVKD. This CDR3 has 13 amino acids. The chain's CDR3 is CATSDFGGYGYTF. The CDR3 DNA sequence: TGTGCCACCAGTGATTTTGGAGGCTATGGCTACACCTTC.

The CDR3 spells CSALTDYEQYF. CDR3 DNA sequence: TGCAGCGCCTTAACTGACTACGAGCAGTACTTC. The chain couples TRBV29-1 to TRBJ2-7; D is unresolved. The CDR3 extends over 11 amino acids. V lost 7 bases to trimming and J lost 3 bases, with 10 bases between them. CDR1 SQVTM and CDR2 ANQGSEA come from the germline V gene.

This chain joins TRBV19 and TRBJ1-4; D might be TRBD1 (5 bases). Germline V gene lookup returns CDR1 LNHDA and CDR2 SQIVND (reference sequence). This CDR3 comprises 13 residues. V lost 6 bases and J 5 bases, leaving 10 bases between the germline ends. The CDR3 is CASRTALNEKLFF. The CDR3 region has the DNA TGTGCCAGTAGGACAGCCCTCAATGAAAAACTGTTTTTT.

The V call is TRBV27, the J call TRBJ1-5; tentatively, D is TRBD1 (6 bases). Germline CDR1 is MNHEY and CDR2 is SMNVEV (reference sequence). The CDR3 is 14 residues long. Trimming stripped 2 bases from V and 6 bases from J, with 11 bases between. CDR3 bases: TGTGCCAGCAGTTTAAACAGGGTCACTCAGCCCCAGCATTTT. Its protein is CASSLNRVTQPQHF.

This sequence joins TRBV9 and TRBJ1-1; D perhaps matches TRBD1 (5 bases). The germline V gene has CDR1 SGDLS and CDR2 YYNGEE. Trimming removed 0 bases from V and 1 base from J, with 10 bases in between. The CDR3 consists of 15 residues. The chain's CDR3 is CASSVVTARNTEAFF. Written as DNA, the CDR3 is TGTGCCAGCAGCGTAGTGACAGCACGGAACACTGAAGCTTTCTTT.

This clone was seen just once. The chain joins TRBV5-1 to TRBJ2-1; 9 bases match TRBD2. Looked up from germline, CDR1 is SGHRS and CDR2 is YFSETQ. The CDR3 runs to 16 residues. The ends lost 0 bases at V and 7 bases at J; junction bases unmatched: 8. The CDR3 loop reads CASSLEVAGVRNEQFF. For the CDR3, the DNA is TGCGCCAGCAGCTTGGAAGTAGCGGGAGTACGAAATGAGCAGTTCTTC. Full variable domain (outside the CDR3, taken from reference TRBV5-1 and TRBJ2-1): KAGVTQTPRYLIKTRGQQVTLSCSPISGHRSVSWYQQTPGQGLQFLFEYFSETQRNKGNFPGRFSGRQFSNSRSEMNVSTLELGDSALYLCASSLEVAGVRNEQFFGPGTRLTVL.